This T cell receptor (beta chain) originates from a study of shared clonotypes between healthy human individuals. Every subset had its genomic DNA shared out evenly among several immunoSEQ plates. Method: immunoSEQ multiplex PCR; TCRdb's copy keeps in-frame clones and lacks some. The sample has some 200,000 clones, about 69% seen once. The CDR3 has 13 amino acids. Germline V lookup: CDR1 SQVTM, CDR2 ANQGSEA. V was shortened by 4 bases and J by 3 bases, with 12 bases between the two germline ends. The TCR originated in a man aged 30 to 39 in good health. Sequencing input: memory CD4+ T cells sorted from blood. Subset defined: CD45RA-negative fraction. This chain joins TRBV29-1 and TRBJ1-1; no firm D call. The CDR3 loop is CSVARWRDTEAFF. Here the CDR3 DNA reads TGCAGCGTTGCGAGGTGGCGAGACACTGAAGCTTTCTTT.